This record covers a single T cell receptor (beta chain). TCRdb keeps only in-frame clones here, not all; method: immunoSEQ multiplex PCR. Of tens of thousands of clones in the sample, approximately 86% were seen once. This specimen belongs to a study of PD-L1 blockade in urothelial cancer. Specified time point: peripheral blood 6 weeks after treatment start. Germline CDR1 and CDR2: LNHDA and SQIVND (reference sequence). CDR3 length: 15 residues. V lost 3 bases to trimming and J lost 4 bases, with 15 bases between them. The TCR originated in a man between 60 and 75 years old with urothelial cancer. The chain has TRBV19 and TRBJ1-2; tentative D call: TRBD1 (6 bases). The sequences come from PBMCs, collected around atezolizumab (anti-PD-L1) treatment. CDR3 amino acids: CASSIHRTAFYGYTF. The DNA of the CDR3 is TGTGCCAGTAGTATTCACCGGACAGCATTCTATGGCTACACCTTC.